A selection of T cell receptor beta chains follows, all from one sample in a study of blood T cell repertoires in COVID-19. The table came from immunoSEQ multiplex PCR; TCRdb's copy has only in-frame clones and leaves some out. The sample shows approximately 350,000 clones, about 88% of them seen only once. Specimen: peripheral blood. The receptors were sampled from a woman aged 70-85 years with COVID-19, enrolled during active disease. Both conserved end residues are part of each CDR3. The D gene is left open where the match is weak.

J | D | V | CDR3
TRBJ2-1 | TRBD2 | TRBV30 | CAWTPGGGRGRGYNEQFF
TRBJ1-5 | TRBD1 | TRBV5-8 | CASSLARGLSSNQPQHF
TRBJ1-2 | . | TRBV2 | CASSEVGAGLGGGYTF
TRBJ1-2 | . | TRBV4-3 | CASSQDSWGVKGYTF
TRBJ1-6 | . | TRBV9 | CASSKTVESRNSPLHF
TRBJ2-3 | . | TRBV5-6 | CASSYGTPSTDTQYF
TRBJ2-5 | . | TRBV2 | CASSVGRQETQYF
TRBJ1-1 | . | TRBV29-1 | CSVEGMAVEAFF
TRBJ2-7 | TRBD1 | TRBV5-1 | CASSLGGGQGAYEQYF
TRBJ2-7 | TRBD2 | TRBV5-4 | CASSLAGGGGPSYEQYF
TRBJ1-4 | TRBD1 | TRBV28 | CASSLLGQGKLFF
TRBJ1-3 | . | TRBV10-3 | CAAKGTTSGNTIYF
TRBJ2-7 | . | TRBV20-1 | CSASGQEQYF
TRBJ1-2 | . | TRBV19 | CASGYRRAHGYTF
TRBJ1-1 | . | TRBV12-3/TRBV12-4 | CASSSLGTEAFF
TRBJ1-6 | . | TRBV9 | CASSVDGSSYNSPLHF
TRBJ2-7 | TRBD1 | TRBV11-3 | CASSPGGAALYEQYF
TRBJ1-3 | TRBD1 | TRBV19 | CASSLGQAELLRSGNTIYF
TRBJ1-2 | . | TRBV27 | CASSLWGRSNYGYTF
TRBJ2-4 | . | TRBV4-3 | CASSHVSQGKNIQYF
TRBJ2-4 | . | TRBV4-1 | CASSQLDLSPNIQYF
TRBJ2-7 | TRBD1 | TRBV5-1 | CASSLDPGTGYEQYF
TRBJ1-1 | TRBD1 | TRBV19 | CASSRGQGIRLNTEAFF
TRBJ1-6 | TRBD1 | TRBV4-3 | CAPSQQGGYNSPLHF
TRBJ1-1 | . | TRBV2 | CASTLRGSNTEAFF
TRBJ2-3 | TRBD2 | TRBV18 | CASSPMASGATDTQYF
TRBJ1-3 | . | TRBV21-1 | CAANDRGRNTIYF
TRBJ1-1 | . | TRBV6-5 | CASSSLWNTEAFF
TRBJ2-2 | . | TRBV24-1 | CATSITDTGELFF
TRBJ1-5 | . | TRBV6-6 | CASRGGRGSNQPQHF
TRBJ2-7 | TRBD1 | TRBV18 | CASSPGPGGNYEQYF